The entry below gives a single TCR beta chain sequence along with its context. Germline values: CDR1 DFQATT, CDR2 SNEGSKA (reference sequence). The CDR3 loop spans 13 amino acids. This entry belongs to a study of monozygotic twins with inflammatory bowel disease. Each CDR3 protein gets one entry in TCRdb, which reprocessed the 5' RACE reads and gives no DNA. This table lists 330,000 or so distinct CDR3 sequences. The sample taken for sequencing was blood. This receptor was obtained from a human donor with ulcerative colitis or Crohn's disease, or a healthy co-twin of an affected twin (not recorded which). The V gene is TRBV20-1, the J gene TRBJ1-2; TCRdb reports TRBD1, a call that lacks DNA to check it against. The CDR3 reads CSAMIAPTYGYTF.